The 23 T cell receptor beta chains below come from one sample, sequenced in a study of identical twins. Via MiXCR, TCRdb re-called the 5' RACE reads, giving one row per CDR3 protein. Of 500,000 to 600,000 distinct CDR3 sequences listed, approximately 22% are singletons. Separately, the same data were catalogued under a study of T cells expressing NK-cell markers.

Material: CD4+ T cells sorted from blood. These receptors originate from a woman aged 18-29 years in good health.

The chain couples TRBV4-3 to TRBJ2-1, with D unresolved. The V gene's germline CDR1 is LGHNA and CDR2 YSLEER. V was pared by 1 base and J by 8 bases, with 9 bases between. The CDR3 spans 13 residues. The CDR3 DNA sequence: TGCGCCAGCAGCCAAGTCGATAGATATGAGCAGTTCTTC. Protein sequence: CASSQVDRYEQFF.

The chain has TRBV5-4 and TRBJ2-7; unclear D gene. The V gene lost 0 bases and the J gene lost 2 bases, with 12 bases spanning the gap. The CDR3 totals 15 residues. CDR1 SGHNT and CDR2 YYREEE come from the germline V gene (reference sequence). In DNA form, the CDR3 reads TGTGCCAGCAGCTTGGGTCTGGGTCCAACCTACGAGCAGTACTTC. Translation gives CASSLGLGPTYEQYF.

This chain uses TRBV20-1 with TRBJ2-3; weak D call: TRBD1 (6 bases). Per germline, CDR1 DFQATT and CDR2 SNEGSKA (reference sequence). The CDR3 runs 14 residues. Between the trimmed V and J ends, which lost 7 bases and 2 bases, there was a span of 16 bases. CDR3 protein: CSGETGLSTDTQYF. In nucleotides, the CDR3 is TGCAGTGGCGAGACAGGTCTTTCCACAGATACGCAGTATTTT.

The chain has TRBV12-3 or TRBV12-4 and TRBJ1-2; no reliable D call. This CDR3 contains 13 residues. Trimming removed 2 bases from V and 4 bases from J, with 8 bases in between. The CDR3, as DNA: TGTGCCAGCAGTTTACAGGCCAGCTATGGCTACACCTTC. This gives the protein CASSLQASYGYTF.

V is TRBV20-1 and J is TRBJ2-7, with D possibly matching TRBD2 (5 bases). Trimming cost V 6 bases and J 7 bases, with 16 bases left between them. The CDR3 runs to 12 residues. Germline-derived CDR1 and CDR2 are DFQATT and SNEGSKA (reference sequence). CDR3 DNA: TGCAGTGCGCCCGGCCCCTGGAGGGAGCAGTACTTC. This gives the protein CSAPGPWREQYF.

The chain employs TRBV10-3 and TRBJ1-1; 7 bases are a match to TRBD1. This CDR3 comprises 15 residues. V gave up 4 bases and J gave up 0 bases; unmatched junction bases: 5. CDR1 is ENHRY, CDR2 SYGVKD, per germline. CDR3 amino acids: CAISGAGTVNTEAFF. The CDR3 bases are TGTGCCATCAGTGGCGCCGGGACAGTGAACACTGAAGCTTTCTTT.

Concerning this clonotype itself: Just one base apart from a much larger clone, this may be a read error. J is TRBJ2-1 and V is TRBV12-3 or TRBV12-4; TRBD2 is a possible D gene (5 bases). This CDR3 has 13 residues. Trimming cost V 8 bases and J 5 bases, with 13 bases left between them. The CDR3 DNA is TGTGCCAGCGGTCCTCTAGCCCACAATGAGCAGTTCTTC. Protein: CASGPLAHNEQFF.

This chain connects TRBV5-1 to TRBJ1-1; TRBD1 agrees at 7 bases. CDR1 is SGHRS and CDR2 is YFSETQ in the germline V gene. There are 14 residues in the CDR3. The V segment lost 3 bases and the J segment 1 base; nucleotides outside the gene matches: 3. Here the CDR3 DNA reads TGCGCCAGCAGCTGGGACAGCAGGAACACTGAAGCTTTCTTT. Its translation is CASSWDSRNTEAFF.

This clonotype has just a few counts. The genes are TRBV4-3 and TRBJ2-3, with no clear D. This CDR3 is 16 amino acids long. Germline CDR1 reads LGHNA; CDR2 reads YSLEER. V shed 3 bases and J shed 0 bases, with 13 bases lying between them. The CDR3 reads CASSHPNVGSTDTQYF. CDR3 DNA: TGCGCCAGCAGCCACCCCAACGTAGGTAGCACAGATACGCAGTATTTT.

This clonotype was picked up a small number of times. The chain employs TRBV3-1 and TRBJ2-1, with 9 bases fitting TRBD1. V was pared by 3 bases and J by 10 bases, with 13 bases of the junction left unmatched. Germline V gene sequence: CDR1 LGHDT, CDR2 YNNKEL (reference sequence). The CDR3 extends over 16 amino acids. The CDR3 loop reads CASSHGRDRDMDEQFF. The CDR3 nucleotides read TGTGCCAGCAGCCACGGCCGGGACAGGGACATGGACGAGCAGTTCTTC.

This clonotype was detected only a few times. The gene calls are TRBV7-9 and TRBJ1-1, with 8 bases fitting TRBD1. CDR1 is SEHNR and CDR2 is FQNEAQ in the germline V gene (reference sequence). CDR3 size: 15 residues. J was trimmed by 5 bases and V by 5 bases; bases with no gene match: 10. In DNA form, the CDR3 reads TGTGCCAGCAGCGCCCTAGGACAGGGAGGGACTGAAGCTTTCTTT. Its protein product is CASSALGQGGTEAFF.

The chain links TRBV21-1 to TRBJ2-7; the tabulated D call, TRBD1, remains unverified against the DNA. TRBV21-1 is a pseudogene. The CDR3 spans 14 residues. The DNA for the CDR3 is TGTGCCAGCAGGGTACCGGGACAGGGGTTCGAGCAGTACTTC. It codes for CASRVPGQGFEQYF.

This clonotype was picked up a small number of times. This chain joins TRBV6-2 or TRBV6-3 and TRBJ2-7, with 11 bases identical to TRBD2. CDR3 size: 15 residues. Germline assignment: CDR1 MNHEY and CDR2 SVGEGT. J lost 3 bases, V lost 2 bases, and 3 bases had no gene match. CDR3 residues: CASSYGGTSGYEQYF. The CDR3 DNA reads as TGTGCCAGCAGTTACGGGGGGACTAGCGGCTACGAGCAGTACTTC.

The rearrangement links TRBV5-5 to TRBJ2-6; TRBD1 matches at 9 bases. The CDR3 sequence is 18 residues long. J was trimmed by 4 bases and V by 4 bases; bases with no gene match: 12. Germline V CDR1 and CDR2: SGHKS, YYEKEE (reference sequence). CDR3 amino acids: CASSDSGTGSFGANVLTF. CDR3 DNA: TGTGCCAGCAGCGACTCCGGGACAGGGTCTTTCGGGGCCAACGTCCTGACTTTC.

This clonotype was seen a few times. The gene calls are TRBV20-1 and TRBJ2-7; TRBD2 aligns across 10 bases. The length of the CDR3 is 14 residues. J gave up 0 bases and V 3 bases, and 2 bases lay outside the gene matches. The germline CDR1 and CDR2 sequences are DFQATT and SNEGSKA (reference sequence). The CDR3 sequence: CSASGLADSYEQYF. CDR3 sequence (DNA): TGCAGTGCTAGCGGACTAGCGGACTCCTACGAGCAGTACTTC.

This clonotype was observed a few times. The rearrangement links TRBV27 to TRBJ1-6; tentatively, D is TRBD1 (6 bases). The CDR3 runs to 14 residues. The germline gives CDR1 MNHEY, CDR2 SMNVEV (reference sequence). Trimming removed 5 bases from V and 7 bases from J, with 12 bases in between. The CDR3 region is CASSPRGRNSPLHF. The CDR3 nucleotides read TGTGCCAGCAGTCCTCGGGGGCGAAATTCACCCCTCCACTTT.

This clonotype was seen only a few times. The rearrangement links TRBV6-5 to TRBJ1-6; the D is unclear. Between the trimmed V and J ends, which lost 2 bases and 7 bases, there was a span of 6 bases. This CDR3 contains 13 residues. From germline, CDR1 is MNHEY and CDR2 SVGAGI. CDR3 in amino acids: CASSYVLNSPLHF. DNA for the CDR3: TGTGCCAGCAGTTACGTTCTGAATTCACCCCTCCACTTT.

The table lists this clonotype with a few counts. The V and J genes are TRBV29-1 and TRBJ1-5; D may be TRBD1 (6 bases). V was shortened by 5 bases and J by 0 bases, with 8 bases between the two germline ends. The CDR3 extends over 13 amino acids. Germline loops: CDR1 SQVTM, CDR2 ANQGSEA. CDR3 nucleotides: TGCAGCGTTCAGGGGCTTAGCAATCAGCCCCAGCATTTT. Its protein is CSVQGLSNQPQHF.

This clonotype has ten or more counts. V usage is TRBV7-2 and J usage is TRBJ2-3; 8 bases are shared with TRBD2. Trimming at V came to 3 bases and at J to 0 bases, leaving 5 bases not matched to a gene. CDR1 SGHTA and CDR2 FQGNSA come from the germline V gene. The CDR3 extends over 16 amino acids. This CDR3 is CASSLLAGSSTDTQYF. The CDR3 nucleotides read TGTGCCAGCAGCTTGTTAGCGGGGTCTAGCACAGATACGCAGTATTTT.

As concerns this clonotype: A read error is possible here, since a much larger clone lies one base away. The chain recombines TRBV7-9 with TRBJ2-7; D is uncertain. From germline, CDR1 is SEHNR and CDR2 FQNEAQ (reference sequence). The CDR3 has 14 amino acids. The CDR3 bases are TGTGCCAGCAGCTTAGGGCGTACTTCCTACGAGCTGTACTTC. Translation gives CASSLGRTSYELYF.

This clonotype was counted a few times. The rearrangement uses TRBV12-3 or TRBV12-4 and TRBJ1-2, with D possibly being TRBD1 (5 bases). The CDR3 contains 14 residues. Trimming took 4 bases from V and 3 from J, leaving 12 bases between them. CDR3 in amino acids: CASSSVRADYGYTF. The DNA for the CDR3 is TGTGCCAGCAGTTCGGTCAGGGCAGACTATGGCTACACCTTC.

This chain links TRBV29-1 with TRBJ1-2, with D possibly TRBD1 on 5 matching bases. CDR3 size: 14 residues. Trimming left V 3 bases short and J 2 bases short, with 13 bases between. Per the germline V gene, CDR1 is SQVTM and CDR2 is ANQGSEA. CDR3 sequence reads: CSVEGRGSNYGYTF. The CDR3 DNA is TGCAGCGTTGAGGGGAGGGGATCGAACTATGGCTACACCTTC.

The table lists this clonotype with a few counts. The chain uses TRBV27 and TRBJ2-5; D might be TRBD1 (6 bases). V was pared by 1 base and J by 2 bases, with 11 bases between. Germline-derived CDR1 and CDR2 are MNHEY and SMNVEV (reference sequence). The CDR3 is made up of 15 amino acids. CDR3 DNA: TGTGCCAGCAGTTTATATCAGGGGAGACAAGAGACCCAGTACTTC. It translates to CASSLYQGRQETQYF.